A selection of T cell receptor beta chains follows, all from one sample in a study of shared clonotypes between healthy human individuals. The method was immunoSEQ multiplex PCR; TCRdb's version includes in-frame clones alone and lacks a portion of them. The profile covers about 960,000 clones, with approximately 80% appearing a single time and approximately 1.5% taken by the ten largest. The sample taken for sequencing was memory CD4+ T cells sorted from blood. The origin of the receptors is a man younger than 35 in good health. The CDR3 runs from the conserved cysteine through the conserved F or W. Fields, in order: D gene, V gene, J gene, clone size, CDR3 DNA, CDR3 protein. The D gene is left open where the match is weak. The size entry is marked missing in some rows and otherwise reads once, few, many or a size class.

>NA|TRBV19|TRBJ1-4|NA
TGTGCCAGTAGTCAGGCAGTCGATGAAAAACTGTTTTTT
CASSQAVDEKLFF
>TRBD1|TRBV2|TRBJ1-5|few
TGTGCCAGCAGGCTGGACAGGGAGTTCGAGCAGCCCCAGCATTTT
CASRLDREFEQPQHF
>NA|TRBV9|TRBJ2-2|NA
TGTGCCACCTATAGGGACGGGGAGCTGTTTTTT
CATYRDGELFF
>NA|TRBV5-1|TRBJ2-5|NA
TGCGCCAGCAGCTTAACGGGGCAGGGTTATGGAGAGACCCAGTACTTC
CASSLTGQGYGETQYF
>TRBD2|TRBV7-2|TRBJ2-7|NA
TGTGCCAGCAGCTCGACTAGCGGGAGAGGCGAGCAGTACTTC
CASSSTSGRGEQYF
>TRBD1|TRBV28|TRBJ1-2|many
TGTGCCACAGCAGGGGGCTCTGATGGCTACACCTTC
CATAGGSDGYTF
>NA|TRBV29-1|TRBJ2-5|NA
TGCAGCGTTGAAACTCAGGAGACCCAGTACTTC
CSVETQETQYF
>NA|TRBV9|TRBJ1-6|NA
TGTGCCAGCAGCGAAGTCCCAGACTATAATTCACCCCTCCACTTT
CASSEVPDYNSPLHF
>NA|TRBV6-5|TRBJ1-5|NA
TGTGCCAGCAGTGTCCGGAAGGGAGGTCAGCCCCAGCATTTT
CASSVRKGGQPQHF
>TRBD2|TRBV11-2|TRBJ2-3|NA
TGTGCCAGCAGGCGAGCGGGGAAAGGGGATACGCAGTATTTT
CASRRAGKGDTQYF
>NA|TRBV30|TRBJ2-7|NA
TGTGCCTGGACACAGGGCTACGAGCAGTACTTC
CAWTQGYEQYF
>NA|TRBV9|TRBJ2-4|NA
TGTGCCAGCAGCGTAGCGGAGGGCGCCAAAAACATTCAGTACTTC
CASSVAEGAKNIQYF
>TRBD2|TRBV5-1|TRBJ2-3|NA
TGCGCCAGCAGCTTGGGGACTAGCGGGCCCGGCACAGATACGCAGTATTTT
CASSLGTSGPGTDTQYF
>NA|TRBV7-6|TRBJ2-3|NA
TGTGCCAGCAGCTTTAGCGGCACAGATACGCAGTATTTT
CASSFSGTDTQYF